Shown below are 8 T cell receptor beta chains from a single sample sequenced in a study of control samples from healthy donors and cancer patients. Data came from immunoSEQ multiplex PCR; TCRdb stores just in-frame clones and leaves some out. This sample yields about 84,000 clones, of which approximately 82% are seen a single time; 9.5% to 13% belongs to the top ten. The material sequenced was PBMCs. The receptors shown here come from a man aged 55 to 69 with head and neck cancer.

There are a few counts of this clone. This rearrangement joins TRBV6-5 to TRBJ1-2, with a weak D call TRBD1 (5 bases). The germline CDR1 and CDR2 sequences are MNHEY and SVGAGI. The CDR3 runs 14 residues. V lost 5 bases to trimming and J lost 2 bases, with 12 bases between them. The CDR3 sequence is CASSLERQNYGYTF. For the CDR3, the DNA is TGTGCCAGCAGTCTCGAGAGACAGAACTATGGCTACACCTTC.

V is TRBV11-2 and J is TRBJ1-1; D uncertain. The V gene's germline CDR1 is SGHAT and CDR2 FQNNGV. Trimming removed 6 bases at V and 7 bases at J, with 9 bases between. The CDR3 runs to 11 residues. CDR3: CASSLTREAFF. The DNA of the CDR3 is TGTGCCAGCAGTCTTACACGTGAAGCTTTCTTT. The variable domain in full, with the rest retrieved from reference TRBV11-2 and TRBJ1-1, is EAGVAQSPRYKIIEKRQSVAFWCNPISGHATLYWYQQILGQGPKLLIQFQNNGVVDDSQLPKDRFSAERLKGVDSTLKIQPAKLEDSAVYLCASSLTREAFFGQGTRLTVV.

The table lists this clone with a count of one. Additional DNA sequences in this sample encode the identical CDR3. The rearrangement links TRBV15 to TRBJ2-1; D not certain. Per germline, CDR1 LNHNV and CDR2 YYDKDF (reference sequence). Trimming removed 0 bases at V and 3 bases at J, with 3 bases between. The CDR3 sequence is 13 residues long. CDR3 amino acids: CATSRDFYNEQFF. The CDR3 DNA follows: TGTGCCACCAGCAGAGATTTCTACAATGAGCAGTTCTTC.

CDR3 nucleotides: TGCGCCAGCAGCCAAGTGAGGGTAGGGGGCCCAGATACGCAGTATTTT. As protein: CASSQVRVGGPDTQYF. The V and J genes are TRBV4-1 and TRBJ2-3; 7 positions match TRBD1. Per germline, CDR1 MGHRA and CDR2 YSYEKL. The junction had 8 bases not matched to a gene; V was cut back by 1 base and J by 4 bases. The CDR3 sequence is 16 residues long.

This chain uses TRBV11-2 with TRBJ2-5; 10 bases align to TRBD2. V was pared by 5 bases and J by 4 bases, with 10 bases of the junction left unmatched. The CDR3 runs 16 residues. The germline V gene encodes CDR1 SGHAT and CDR2 FQNNGV. CDR3 nucleotides: TGTGCCAGCAGCCCCCGGCGGGCTAGCGGGAGAGAGACCCAGTACTTC. Amino acid sequence: CASSPRRASGRETQYF.

The chain couples TRBV10-3 to TRBJ2-7; possibly TRBD1 for D (7 bases). Germline CDR1 reads ENHRY; CDR2 reads SYGVKD. This CDR3 has 12 residues. Trimming shortened V by 10 bases and J by 3 bases, and 13 bases separated the two germline ends. The CDR3 spells CASGTAGYEQYF. DNA for the CDR3: TGTGCCAGCGGGACAGCTGGCTACGAGCAGTACTTC.

In this sample, this clone turned up a few times. This chain links TRBV28 with TRBJ2-1, with D tentatively TRBD1 (6 bases). The ends were cut back, 5 bases at V and 7 bases at J, with 12 bases in the middle. CDR1 is MDHEN and CDR2 is SYDVKM in the germline V gene. This CDR3 is 13 amino acids long. CDR3 DNA: TGTGCCAGCAGTCCCGGACAGCCGAATGAGCAGTTCTTC. This encodes CASSPGQPNEQFF.

The chain uses TRBV27 and TRBJ1-2, with D possibly matching TRBD1 (5 bases). The CDR3 consists of 14 residues. Germline CDR1 MNHEY, CDR2 SMNVEV (reference sequence). Trimming pared 3 bases from V and 8 bases from J, leaving 16 bases between. CDR3 residues: CASSLSVRVGGYTF. The CDR3 bases are TGTGCCAGCAGTTTGTCGGTCAGGGTGGGAGGCTACACCTTC.